Listed below are T cell receptor beta chains from one sample, sequenced in a study of blood T cells in healthy people across ages. TCRdb re-called the 5' RACE reads through MiXCR, storing one row per CDR3 protein. The sample lists fewer than 800,000 distinct CDR3 sequences, roughly 32% seen once, with 15% to 17% in the top ten. Sequences were obtained from blood. Receptors originate from an elderly woman in good health. Each CDR3 is given with its conserved first and last residue. D genes are given only for firm matches. Size tells how often a clone was seen (once, few, many) or the class of an expanded clone, and some rows leave it out.

clone size: .
V gene: TRBV12-3/TRBV12-4
J gene: TRBJ1-1
D gene: .
CDR3 DNA: TGTGCCAGCAGTTTTACTTGGACAGCGAGTGAAGCTTTCTTT
CDR3 protein: CASSFTWTASEAFF

clone size: many
V gene: TRBV24-1
J gene: TRBJ2-7
D gene: TRBD1
CDR3 DNA: TGTGCCACCAGTGATTCGAAGCAGGGGGCAGGCGAGCAGTACTTC
CDR3 protein: CATSDSKQGAGEQYF

clone size: .
V gene: TRBV12-3/TRBV12-4
J gene: TRBJ2-5
D gene: TRBD2
CDR3 DNA: TGTGCCAGCAGTCCGCCGCGTCTGAGCGGGAGTAGTGTAGAGCAGTACTTC
CDR3 protein: CASSPPRLSGSSVEQYF

clone size: .
V gene: TRBV4-1
J gene: TRBJ1-1
D gene: .
CDR3 DNA: TGCGCCAGCAGCCCTTTTGTGGGCCTTGAAGCTTTCTTT
CDR3 protein: CASSPFVGLEAFF

clone size: many
V gene: TRBV20-1
J gene: TRBJ2-1
D gene: TRBD2
CDR3 DNA: TGCAGTGCTAGAGCCCCCGGGGGGGGCCTGGTAAACAATGAGCAGTTCTTC
CDR3 protein: CSARAPGGGLVNNEQFF

clone size: once
V gene: TRBV3-1
J gene: TRBJ2-2
D gene: .
CDR3 DNA: TGTGCCAGCAGCCCGGTTTTGGGGGCGACCGGGGAGCTGTTTTTT
CDR3 protein: CASSPVLGATGELFF

clone size: many
V gene: TRBV30
J gene: TRBJ2-5
D gene: .
CDR3 DNA: TGTGCCTGGAGTATCAGGGTAGTGGAGACCCAGTACTTC
CDR3 protein: CAWSIRVVETQYF

clone size: .
V gene: TRBV30
J gene: TRBJ1-1
D gene: TRBD1
CDR3 DNA: TGTGCCTGGAACAACGACAGGGATGAAGCTTTCTTT
CDR3 protein: CAWNNDRDEAFF

clone size: many
V gene: TRBV7-2
J gene: TRBJ1-2
D gene: .
CDR3 DNA: TGTGCCAGCAGCTCTCGGGAGGTTCGGACCTATGGCTACACCTTC
CDR3 protein: CASSSREVRTYGYTF

clone size: many
V gene: TRBV10-2
J gene: TRBJ2-5
D gene: .
CDR3 DNA: TGCGCCAGCAGTGAGTCGGACGGCGCTGGGGAGACCCAGTACTTC
CDR3 protein: CASSESDGAGETQYF

clone size: .
V gene: TRBV24-1
J gene: TRBJ2-3
D gene: .
CDR3 DNA: TGTGCCACCAGTGACCCGAGACAGCCGGGGGCGCAGTATTTT
CDR3 protein: CATSDPRQPGAQYF

clone size: .
V gene: TRBV5-1
J gene: TRBJ1-3
D gene: .
CDR3 DNA: TGCGCCAGCAGCTTAGACGGATACTCTGGAAACACCATATATTTT
CDR3 protein: CASSLDGYSGNTIYF

clone size: many
V gene: TRBV30
J gene: TRBJ2-3
D gene: .
CDR3 DNA: TGTGCCTGGAGGACATTCACAGATACGCAGTATTTT
CDR3 protein: CAWRTFTDTQYF

clone size: many
V gene: TRBV12-3/TRBV12-4
J gene: TRBJ2-5
D gene: .
CDR3 DNA: TGTGCCAGCAGTTTATCGGCGGTCCAAGAGACCCAGTACTTC
CDR3 protein: CASSLSAVQETQYF

clone size: many
V gene: TRBV29-1
J gene: TRBJ2-3
D gene: TRBD1
CDR3 DNA: TGCAGCGCCACAGGGGCCTATGGGTCAGATACGCAGTATTTT
CDR3 protein: CSATGAYGSDTQYF

clone size: .
V gene: TRBV6-2/TRBV6-3
J gene: TRBJ1-5
D gene: .
CDR3 DNA: TGTGCCAGCAGAAGTAAGGTAGGGGGGGATAGCAATCAGCCCCAGCATTTT
CDR3 protein: CASRSKVGGDSNQPQHF

clone size: .
V gene: TRBV20-1
J gene: TRBJ2-1
D gene: .
CDR3 DNA: TGCAGTGCTAGAATCCGGGGGCTAATCCTCAGGTCTCTAGCGAAGGGGGGTGAGCAGTTCTTC
CDR3 protein: CSARIRGLILRSLAKGGEQFF

clone size: many
V gene: TRBV6-5
J gene: TRBJ2-7
D gene: .
CDR3 DNA: TGTGCCACCCTGCGGGCCTACGAGCAGTACTTC
CDR3 protein: CATLRAYEQYF

clone size: many
V gene: TRBV10-3
J gene: TRBJ2-5
D gene: TRBD1
CDR3 DNA: TGTGCCATCAGTAAGACAGGGAGAGAGACCCAGTACTTC
CDR3 protein: CAISKTGRETQYF

clone size: .
V gene: TRBV6-5
J gene: TRBJ2-1
D gene: .
CDR3 DNA: TGTGCCAGCAGTTACCTCTACAGGGACCCGAGCTCCTACAATGAGCAGTTCTTC
CDR3 protein: CASSYLYRDPSSYNEQFF

clone size: many
V gene: TRBV27
J gene: TRBJ1-6
D gene: .
CDR3 DNA: TGTGCCAGCAGTTCGACAGTAAATAATTCACCCCTCCACTTT
CDR3 protein: CASSSTVNNSPLHF

clone size: many
V gene: TRBV5-1
J gene: TRBJ2-3
D gene: TRBD2
CDR3 DNA: TGCGCCAGCAGCCCGGGACTAGCGCGCGATACGCAGTATTTT
CDR3 protein: CASSPGLARDTQYF

clone size: .
V gene: TRBV7-2
J gene: TRBJ2-5
D gene: TRBD1
CDR3 DNA: TGTGCCAGCAGCCGAACAGGGGCGCTCCAAGAGACCCAGTACTTC
CDR3 protein: CASSRTGALQETQYF

clone size: .
V gene: TRBV20-1
J gene: TRBJ2-5
D gene: .
CDR3 DNA: TGCAGTGCTAGGGTGGGGCAAGAGGCCCAGTACTTC
CDR3 protein: CSARVGQEAQYF

clone size: few
V gene: TRBV3-1
J gene: TRBJ1-4
D gene: TRBD1
CDR3 DNA: TGTGCCAGCAGCGATAGACAGGGTAATGAAAAACTGTTTTTT
CDR3 protein: CASSDRQGNEKLFF

clone size: many
V gene: TRBV7-2
J gene: TRBJ1-6
D gene: TRBD1
CDR3 DNA: TGTGCCAGCTCGTCCGGGACAGGGTATAATTCACCCCTCCACTTT
CDR3 protein: CASSSGTGYNSPLHF

clone size: few
V gene: TRBV4-1
J gene: TRBJ2-3
D gene: TRBD2
CDR3 DNA: TGCGCCAGCAGCCAAGAGAGCGCTCCTAGCGGGAGAGCAGATACGCAGTATTTT
CDR3 protein: CASSQESAPSGRADTQYF

clone size: many
V gene: TRBV20-1
J gene: TRBJ2-7
D gene: .
CDR3 DNA: TGCAGTGCTAGAGAAATACGGTCGAGCTCCTACGAGCAGTACTTC
CDR3 protein: CSAREIRSSSYEQYF

clone size: few
V gene: TRBV20-1
J gene: TRBJ1-4
D gene: TRBD1
CDR3 DNA: TGCAGTGCTAGCACAGGGGGGGATAATGAAAAACTGTTTTTT
CDR3 protein: CSASTGGDNEKLFF

clone size: many
V gene: TRBV5-1
J gene: TRBJ2-3
D gene: TRBD1
CDR3 DNA: TGCGCCAGCAGCGCTTTAGGGACAGGGGGCTTGGATACGCAGTATTTT
CDR3 protein: CASSALGTGGLDTQYF

clone size: many
V gene: TRBV29-1
J gene: TRBJ1-2
D gene: .
CDR3 DNA: TGCAGCGTTGAAGGGTCATTAGGGGATACGGACTATGGCTACACCTTC
CDR3 protein: CSVEGSLGDTDYGYTF

clone size: many
V gene: TRBV20-1
J gene: TRBJ2-3
D gene: TRBD2
CDR3 DNA: TGCAGTGCTAGTCTCTCGGGCGGGGGAACAGATACGCAGTATTTT
CDR3 protein: CSASLSGGGTDTQYF

clone size: many
V gene: TRBV3-1
J gene: TRBJ2-4
D gene: TRBD2
CDR3 DNA: TGTGCCAGCAGCCAAGAACTAGCGGGGGGCGGGGCCAAAAACATTCAGTACTTC
CDR3 protein: CASSQELAGGGAKNIQYF

clone size: .
V gene: TRBV28
J gene: TRBJ1-4
D gene: TRBD1
CDR3 DNA: TGTGCCAGCACCTACAGGGGGGCTAATGAAAAACTGTTTTTT
CDR3 protein: CASTYRGANEKLFF

clone size: many
V gene: TRBV7-2
J gene: TRBJ1-1
D gene: .
CDR3 DNA: TGTGCCAGCAGCTGGCAGGGTGCGAGCACTGAAGCTTTCTTT
CDR3 protein: CASSWQGASTEAFF

clone size: .
V gene: TRBV4-1
J gene: TRBJ2-7
D gene: TRBD1
CDR3 DNA: TGCGCCAGCAGCCAAGATCCCCGCGGGACAGGGCAGTACGAGCAGTACTTC
CDR3 protein: CASSQDPRGTGQYEQYF

clone size: many
V gene: TRBV20-1
J gene: TRBJ2-7
D gene: .
CDR3 DNA: TGCAGTGCTACGTCCGGCCGAGGGGGGGGATACGAGCAGTACTTC
CDR3 protein: CSATSGRGGGYEQYF

clone size: many
V gene: TRBV7-2
J gene: TRBJ2-7
D gene: TRBD2
CDR3 DNA: TGTGCCAGCAGCTACTATGTTGGGGGGGGCTACGAGCAGTACTTC
CDR3 protein: CASSYYVGGGYEQYF

clone size: many
V gene: TRBV10-3
J gene: TRBJ2-6
D gene: .
CDR3 DNA: TGTGCCACTAGAGGGCAGATCTCTGGGGCCAACGTCCTGACTTTC
CDR3 protein: CATRGQISGANVLTF

clone size: many
V gene: TRBV7-2
J gene: TRBJ2-5
D gene: TRBD1
CDR3 DNA: TGTGCCAGCAGCGGGAGGGACAGGGGGCCTCAAGAGACCCAGTACTTC
CDR3 protein: CASSGRDRGPQETQYF

clone size: many
V gene: TRBV2
J gene: TRBJ2-5
D gene: .
CDR3 DNA: TGTGCCAGCAGTGAAGTTCCAGGGGCGGTCGGGACCCAGTACTTC
CDR3 protein: CASSEVPGAVGTQYF

clone size: few
V gene: TRBV12-3/TRBV12-4
J gene: TRBJ2-3
D gene: TRBD1
CDR3 DNA: TGTGCCAGCAGTCTAGACAGGGCGAAAGCAGATACGCAGTATTTT
CDR3 protein: CASSLDRAKADTQYF

clone size: many
V gene: TRBV20-1
J gene: TRBJ2-7
D gene: TRBD2
CDR3 DNA: TGCAGTGCTGATCCCGGGACTAGGGATCGGGAGCAGTACTTC
CDR3 protein: CSADPGTRDREQYF

clone size: many
V gene: TRBV5-6
J gene: TRBJ1-2
D gene: .
CDR3 DNA: TGTGCCAGCAGCTTGGAAGGGACACATAGCTATGGCTACACCTTC
CDR3 protein: CASSLEGTHSYGYTF

clone size: many
V gene: TRBV5-6
J gene: TRBJ2-1
D gene: .
CDR3 DNA: TGTGCCAGCAGCTTCAAGGGACAACTCTCCTACAATGAGCAGTTCTTC
CDR3 protein: CASSFKGQLSYNEQFF

clone size: many
V gene: TRBV5-6
J gene: TRBJ1-2
D gene: TRBD1
CDR3 DNA: TGTGCCAGCAGCCGACAGGGGGATGACTATGGCTACACCTTC
CDR3 protein: CASSRQGDDYGYTF

clone size: few
V gene: TRBV6-2/TRBV6-3
J gene: TRBJ2-2
D gene: .
CDR3 DNA: TGTGCCAGCAGTTACCCTGGACATGCCGGCGGGGAGCTGTTTTTT
CDR3 protein: CASSYPGHAGGELFF

clone size: many
V gene: TRBV7-3
J gene: TRBJ2-3
D gene: .
CDR3 DNA: TGTGCCAGCAGCCCCGTTAGGAGCACAGATACGCAGTATTTT
CDR3 protein: CASSPVRSTDTQYF

clone size: .
V gene: TRBV20-1
J gene: TRBJ2-1
D gene: TRBD2
CDR3 DNA: TGCAGTGCTAGACTAGCGGGGGGATTTTCCTACAATGAGCAGTTCTTC
CDR3 protein: CSARLAGGFSYNEQFF

clone size: many
V gene: TRBV5-4
J gene: TRBJ2-5
D gene: .
CDR3 DNA: TGTGCCAGCAGCTTAGGTGGGGGGAAAGAGACCCAGTACTTC
CDR3 protein: CASSLGGGKETQYF

clone size: many
V gene: TRBV10-3
J gene: TRBJ2-3
D gene: .
CDR3 DNA: TGTGCCATCAGTGAGGGACAGAACACAGATACGCAGTATTTT
CDR3 protein: CAISEGQNTDTQYF

clone size: many
V gene: TRBV6-6
J gene: TRBJ2-6
D gene: TRBD1
CDR3 DNA: TGTGCCAGCAGTTCTACAGGGGTCGCCTCTGGGGCCAACGTCCTGACTTTC
CDR3 protein: CASSSTGVASGANVLTF

clone size: .
V gene: TRBV28
J gene: TRBJ2-2
D gene: TRBD2
CDR3 DNA: TGTGCCTCCGGGACTAGCGGCCTTAACACCGGGGAGCTGTTTTTT
CDR3 protein: CASGTSGLNTGELFF

clone size: .
V gene: TRBV29-1
J gene: TRBJ2-1
D gene: .
CDR3 DNA: TGCAGCGGGGGGGAAATCAATGAGCAGTTCTTC
CDR3 protein: CSGGEINEQFF

clone size: .
V gene: TRBV11-2
J gene: TRBJ2-2
D gene: .
CDR3 DNA: TGTGCCAGCAGCTTAGGGATGGTCGGCACCGGGGAGCTGTTTTTT
CDR3 protein: CASSLGMVGTGELFF